This T cell receptor beta chain is drawn from a study of human T cells and chemical hapten exposure. Looking at the study overall: Donors were sensitized with 2% DPC on the upper inner arm. General study results and limits: The immune response of these alopecia patients might not match healthy individuals'. Positively correlated with patch test score were the counts of PT1 expanded TCRs.

A remark on this clonotype: Its antigen is unidentified.

This CDR3 spans 20 amino acids. V shed 3 bases and J shed 7 bases, with 28 bases lying between them. Germline V gives CDR1 SGHVS, CDR2 FNYEAQ. One entry per CDR3 protein, called by TCRdb with MiXCR from the RACE reads. The sample has tens of thousands of distinct CDR3 sequences, roughly 10% seen once. Time point given: patch test 2, 6 weeks after DPC sensitization. Treatment in this sample: therapeutic diphenylcyclopropenone sensitization with weekly scalp DPC. Every donor had alopecia and was 18 to 70 years old; all were suitable for DPC. The sequencing used whole blood, collected in connection with sensitization to the hapten diphenylcyclopropenone (DPC). This clonotype originated in a man between 18 and 35 years old with alopecia areata. Some clones in this sample may be carry-over from other donors' samples. The V call is TRBV7-6, the J call TRBJ1-6, with D perhaps TRBD1 (6 bases). CDR3 bases: TGTGCCAGCAGCTTCCTAGGGGGAACCTACTCGGACTTGGGGAATTCACCCCTCCACTTT. Translated, it gives CASSFLGGTYSDLGNSPLHF.